The rows below give T cell receptor beta chains drawn from one sample of a study of cytomegalovirus exposure and HLA in healthy donors. Clones were read by immunoSEQ multiplex PCR, and TCRdb kept only the in-frame ones, dropping some. The table includes roughly 300,000 clones, around 86% detected once. The sample was PBMCs. All receptors come from a man aged 40-49 years in good health and CMV-seropositive. The CDR3 runs from the conserved cysteine through the conserved F or W. The order of the fields is clone size, D gene, J gene, V gene, CDR3 DNA, CDR3 protein. A D gene is named only where the DNA matches it firmly. A row's size may be missing; if present it is once, few, many or a size class.

clone_size: once
d_call: .
j_call: TRBJ1-2
v_call: TRBV25-1
cdr3_nt: TGTGCCAGCAGTGAAGGGGCAGCCTATGGCTACACCTTC
cdr3_aa: CASSEGAAYGYTF

clone_size: .
d_call: TRBD1
j_call: TRBJ1-4
v_call: TRBV5-6
cdr3_nt: TGTGCCAGCAGCACCCGAATGGGACAGGGCGCTGAAAAACTGTTTTTT
cdr3_aa: CASSTRMGQGAEKLFF

clone_size: .
d_call: TRBD2
j_call: TRBJ2-7
v_call: TRBV9
cdr3_nt: TGTGCCAGCAGCCCCCGAGTAGCGGGTTACGAGCAGTACTTC
cdr3_aa: CASSPRVAGYEQYF

clone_size: .
d_call: TRBD1
j_call: TRBJ1-5
v_call: TRBV19
cdr3_nt: TGTGCCAGTAGCAGCACGGGGGACAGGGGTAATCAGCCCCAGCATTTT
cdr3_aa: CASSSTGDRGNQPQHF

clone_size: .
d_call: TRBD2
j_call: TRBJ2-3
v_call: TRBV4-3
cdr3_nt: TGCGCCAGCAGCCAAGGACTAGCGGGAGGGTCAGATACGCAGTATTTT
cdr3_aa: CASSQGLAGGSDTQYF

clone_size: .
d_call: TRBD2
j_call: TRBJ2-3
v_call: TRBV5-4
cdr3_nt: TGTGCCAGCAGCCCGACTAGCACCGATACGCAGTATTTT
cdr3_aa: CASSPTSTDTQYF

clone_size: .
d_call: TRBD1
j_call: TRBJ1-1
v_call: TRBV27
cdr3_nt: TGTGCCAGCAGTTCGACAGGGGCTGAAGCTTTCTTT
cdr3_aa: CASSSTGAEAFF

clone_size: few
d_call: .
j_call: TRBJ1-1
v_call: TRBV1
cdr3_nt: TGCACCAGCAGCCAAGAACAGGGGAACACTGAAGCTTTCTTT
cdr3_aa: CTSSQEQGNTEAFF

clone_size: once
d_call: TRBD1
j_call: TRBJ2-1
v_call: TRBV30
cdr3_nt: TGTGCCTGGAGGAAAACCGGGACAGGGTCCTACAATGAGCAGTTCTTC
cdr3_aa: CAWRKTGTGSYNEQFF

clone_size: once
d_call: TRBD1
j_call: TRBJ1-1
v_call: TRBV13
cdr3_nt: TGTGCCAGCAGCTTATTCAGGGGGTCGGTGAACACTGAAGCTTTCTTT
cdr3_aa: CASSLFRGSVNTEAFF

clone_size: .
d_call: TRBD1
j_call: TRBJ1-2
v_call: TRBV6-5
cdr3_nt: TGTGCCAGCATCGGACAGGGCCGATATGGCTACACCTTC
cdr3_aa: CASIGQGRYGYTF

clone_size: .
d_call: TRBD1
j_call: TRBJ1-2
v_call: TRBV5-5
cdr3_nt: TGTGCCAGCAGCTTGGACAGGGGGCTGGATGGCTACACCTTC
cdr3_aa: CASSLDRGLDGYTF

clone_size: .
d_call: TRBD2
j_call: TRBJ2-5
v_call: TRBV4-1
cdr3_nt: TGCGCCAGCAGCCAAGCTGGTAGCGGGAGTCGAGAGACCCAGTACTTC
cdr3_aa: CASSQAGSGSRETQYF

clone_size: .
d_call: .
j_call: TRBJ1-1
v_call: TRBV4-3
cdr3_nt: TGCGCCAGCAGCCAAGATGAGGGACTCATGAACACTGAAGCTTTCTTT
cdr3_aa: CASSQDEGLMNTEAFF

clone_size: .
d_call: .
j_call: TRBJ2-7
v_call: TRBV5-1
cdr3_nt: TGCGCCAGCAAGGGGGTATCGGTTGACGAGCAGTACTTC
cdr3_aa: CASKGVSVDEQYF

clone_size: once
d_call: TRBD1
j_call: TRBJ2-7
v_call: TRBV5-5
cdr3_nt: TGTGCCAGCAGCTTGTGGGACAGCTCCTACGAGCAGTACTTC
cdr3_aa: CASSLWDSSYEQYF

clone_size: .
d_call: .
j_call: TRBJ2-1
v_call: TRBV20-1
cdr3_nt: TGCAGTGCTAGAGATACGGGGCAGTTCTTC
cdr3_aa: CSARDTGQFF

clone_size: .
d_call: .
j_call: TRBJ2-1
v_call: TRBV6-5
cdr3_nt: TGTGCCAGCACCGCAGGGCGGCTCCCCCGGAATGAGCAGTTCTTC
cdr3_aa: CASTAGRLPRNEQFF

clone_size: .
d_call: TRBD1
j_call: TRBJ2-5
v_call: TRBV7-9
cdr3_nt: TGTGCCAGCAGCTTTGGGACAGGGGGGAGTCCCCAGTACTTC
cdr3_aa: CASSFGTGGSPQYF